The rows below give T cell receptor beta chains drawn from one sample of a study of Ad26.COV2.S vaccination and SARS-CoV-2 variants. Clones were sequenced by immunoSEQ multiplex PCR, and TCRdb holds only the in-frame ones, with some missing. Of more than 300,000 clones in the sample, approximately 86% were seen once. The sequenced sample was peripheral blood, obtained in a trial of Ad26.COV2.S vaccine versus placebo. Receptors originate from a person aged 18-60 years who received the Ad26.COV2.S COVID-19 vaccine or a placebo. Each CDR3 is given with its conserved first and last residue. D genes are given only for firm matches. Only part of the rows carry a size: once, few, many, or a class if the clone is expanded.

clone_size	d_call	cdr3_length	v_call	j_call	cdr3_nt	cdr3_aa
-	-	12	TRBV29-1	TRBJ2-1	TGCAGCGTTGCAGGGGATAGGGTTGAGCAGTTCTTC	CSVAGDRVEQFF
-	-	14	TRBV5-4	TRBJ1-2	TGTGCCAGCAGCTCGGACGGCTACAACTATGGCTACACCTTC	CASSSDGYNYGYTF
-	TRBD1	14	TRBV29-1	TRBJ1-5	TGCAGCGTCTCGACAGGGGTCCGCAATCAGCCCCAGCATTTT	CSVSTGVRNQPQHF
-	TRBD1	13	TRBV19	TRBJ1-1	TGTGCCAGTAGTCCGGGACAGGGAGCTGAAGCTTTCTTT	CASSPGQGAEAFF
once	TRBD1	17	TRBV25-1	TRBJ1-3	TGTGCCAGCAGTCCCCAAGGAGGGACAGGGGCTGGAAACACCATATATTTT	CASSPQGGTGAGNTIYF
-	-	15	TRBV4-1	TRBJ2-5	TGCGCCAGCAGCCAAGATTTTACTAGTCTTGAGACCCAGTACTTC	CASSQDFTSLETQYF
-	-	12	TRBV6-5	TRBJ1-2	TGTGCCAGCAGTAGACTGGGAGGGGAATGCACCTTC	CASSRLGGECTF
-	TRBD1	15	TRBV5-6	TRBJ1-6	TGTGCCAGCAGCTCCTCTGGACAGGGTGATTCACCCCTCCACTTT	CASSSSGQGDSPLHF
-	TRBD1	14	TRBV5-1	TRBJ1-1	TGCGCCAGCAGCTTACAGGGGGCGACCACTGAAGCTTTCTTT	CASSLQGATTEAFF
once	-	15	TRBV7-2	TRBJ1-1	TGTGCCAGCAGCTTAGCGGAGTCCCCGGGGACTGAAGCTTTCTTT	CASSLAESPGTEAFF
-	-	14	TRBV11-3	TRBJ1-3	TGTGCCAGCAGCTTCGGGGGACCTGGAAACACCATATATTTT	CASSFGGPGNTIYF
-	TRBD2	15	TRBV5-4	TRBJ2-3	TGTGCCAGCAGCTTGGAGGGTAGCGGGATGGATACGCAGTATTTT	CASSLEGSGMDTQYF
-	-	13	TRBV5-1	TRBJ1-5	TGCGCCAGCAGCTGGGACACGAATCAGCCCCAGCATTTT	CASSWDTNQPQHF
-	-	16	TRBV6-5	TRBJ2-5	TGTGCCAGCAGTTACTCGGGCGGGGTGAGAGGAGAGACCCAGTACTTC	CASSYSGGVRGETQYF
-	-	17	TRBV9	TRBJ1-3	TGTGCCAGCAGGGGGATGGGGACGGGACCCTCTGGAAACACCATATATTTT	CASRGMGTGPSGNTIYF
-	TRBD1	16	TRBV5-1	TRBJ1-1	TGCGCCAGCAGCGCACCAGGGGGTCTTTTGAACACTGAAGCTTTCTTT	CASSAPGGLLNTEAFF
-	TRBD2	17	TRBV3-1/TRBV3-2	TRBJ2-5	TGTGCCAGCAGCCAACCGGGACTAGCGGGGGGAATGGTGACCCAGTACTTC	CASSQPGLAGGMVTQYF
-	-	16	TRBV5-1	TRBJ2-2	TGCGCCAGCAGCTTGGCAGGTCCAGGGACGGTCGGGGAGCTGTTTTTT	CASSLAGPGTVGELFF
-	-	17	TRBV9	TRBJ2-2	TGTGCCAGCAGCGAAGACCCACAGGGACCTCACACCGGGGAGCTGTTTTTT	CASSEDPQGPHTGELFF
-	-	16	TRBV19	TRBJ1-2	TGTGCCAGTAGTATCTTCGATACGGAGGCTAACTATGGCTACACCTTC	CASSIFDTEANYGYTF
-	-	16	TRBV5-5	TRBJ1-1	TGTGCCAGCAGCTACGCTTCGGGACGGACGAACACTGAAGCTTTCTTT	CASSYASGRTNTEAFF
-	-	14	TRBV27	TRBJ2-7	TGTGCCAGCAGTTTAGCGGGACAGCAATACGAGCAGTACTTC	CASSLAGQQYEQYF
-	-	14	TRBV19	TRBJ1-2	TGTGCCAGTACCCGAGATAGTTACGGCTATGGCTACACCTTC	CASTRDSYGYGYTF
-	-	15	TRBV2	TRBJ1-3	TGTGCCAGCAGTGGAAGCAGGGTAGCGGGAAACACCATATATTTT	CASSGSRVAGNTIYF
-	-	14	TRBV2	TRBJ2-3	TGTGCCAGCATTGGAGACCCAAACACAGATACGCAGTATTTT	CASIGDPNTDTQYF
-	-	14	TRBV5-1	TRBJ2-5	TGCGCCAGCAGCCTCTTCAGGGTACAAGAGACCCAGTACTTC	CASSLFRVQETQYF
-	-	13	TRBV9	TRBJ2-7	TGTGCCAGCAGCACTTACCCCGGCTCTGAGCAGTACTTC	CASSTYPGSEQYF
-	-	15	TRBV7-9	TRBJ1-2	TGTGCCAGCAGCCGGGGAGGTACGGGGGTGAGTGGCTACACCTTC	CASSRGGTGVSGYTF
-	-	12	TRBV29-1	TRBJ1-5	TGCAGCGTTGGATTCGGGGATCAGCCCCAGCATTTT	CSVGFGDQPQHF
few	TRBD1	16	TRBV14	TRBJ2-7	TGTGCCAGCAGCCGCAGACCGGGACAGAAAGGCCACGAGCAGTACTTC	CASSRRPGQKGHEQYF
-	-	14	TRBV7-2	TRBJ1-4	TGTGCCAGCAGCAAGACAGTCTCTAATGAAAAACTGTTTTTT	CASSKTVSNEKLFF
once	-	15	TRBV7-9	TRBJ1-4	TGTGCCAGCAGCTGGTCTCTGGGGCTTGATGAAAAACTGTTTTTT	CASSWSLGLDEKLFF
-	-	14	TRBV12-5	TRBJ2-7	TGTGCTAGTGGACATAGAGGCCTGCTCTACGAGCAGTACTTC	CASGHRGLLYEQYF
-	-	15	TRBV2	TRBJ1-1	TGTGCCAGCAGAAAAAATGAGGGGGTGAACACTGAAGCTTTCTTT	CASRKNEGVNTEAFF
-	-	14	TRBV18	TRBJ2-5	TGTGCCAGCTCACTGGACTTGTACCAAGAGACCCAGTACTTC	CASSLDLYQETQYF
-	-	12	TRBV28	TRBJ2-2	TGTGCCAGCACCCTGAACACCGGGGAGCTGTTTTTT	CASTLNTGELFF